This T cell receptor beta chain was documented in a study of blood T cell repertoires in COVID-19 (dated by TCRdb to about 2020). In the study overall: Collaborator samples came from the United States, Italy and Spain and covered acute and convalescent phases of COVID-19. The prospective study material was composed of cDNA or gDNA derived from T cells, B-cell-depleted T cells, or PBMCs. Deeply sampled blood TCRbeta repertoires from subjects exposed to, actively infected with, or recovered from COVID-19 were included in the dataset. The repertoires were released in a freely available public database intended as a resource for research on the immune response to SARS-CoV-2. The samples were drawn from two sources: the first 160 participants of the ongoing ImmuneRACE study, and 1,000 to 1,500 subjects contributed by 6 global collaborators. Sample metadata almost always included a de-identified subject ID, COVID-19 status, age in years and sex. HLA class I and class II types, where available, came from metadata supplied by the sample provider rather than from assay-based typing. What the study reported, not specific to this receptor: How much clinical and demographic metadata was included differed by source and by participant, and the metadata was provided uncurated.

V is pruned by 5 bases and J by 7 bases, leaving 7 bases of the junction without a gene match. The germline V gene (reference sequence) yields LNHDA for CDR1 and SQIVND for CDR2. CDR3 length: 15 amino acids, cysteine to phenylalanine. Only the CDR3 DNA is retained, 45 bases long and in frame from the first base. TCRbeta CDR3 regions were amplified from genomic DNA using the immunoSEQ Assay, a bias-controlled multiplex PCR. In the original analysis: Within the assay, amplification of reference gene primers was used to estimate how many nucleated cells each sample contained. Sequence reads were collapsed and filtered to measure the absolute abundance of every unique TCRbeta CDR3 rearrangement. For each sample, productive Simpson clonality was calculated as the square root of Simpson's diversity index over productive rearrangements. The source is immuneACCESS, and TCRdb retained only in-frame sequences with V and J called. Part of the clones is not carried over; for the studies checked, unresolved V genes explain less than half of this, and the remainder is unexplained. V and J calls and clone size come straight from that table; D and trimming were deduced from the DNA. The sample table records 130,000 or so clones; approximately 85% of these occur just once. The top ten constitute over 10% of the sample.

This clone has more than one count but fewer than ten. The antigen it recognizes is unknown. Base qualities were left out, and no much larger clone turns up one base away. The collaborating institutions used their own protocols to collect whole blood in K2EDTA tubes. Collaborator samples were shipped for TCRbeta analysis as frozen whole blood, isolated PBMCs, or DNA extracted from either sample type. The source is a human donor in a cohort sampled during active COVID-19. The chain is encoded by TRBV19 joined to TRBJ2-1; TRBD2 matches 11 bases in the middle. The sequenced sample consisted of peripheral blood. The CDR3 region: CASSSVAGGLNEQFF. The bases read TGTGCCAGTAGTTCGGTAGCGGGGGGGCTTAATGAGCAGTTCTTC.